This TCR beta chain was identified in a study of human versus mouse CDR3 diversity and MHC coevolution listed by TCRdb under 2017. Concerning the study at large: According to reports, the immunoSEQ assay can detect one in 200,000 T cells and keeps multiplex PCR amplification bias to a minimum. The human cohort was made up of three healthy volunteer blood donors, who at collection were aged 30 to 40, 40 to 50 and 60 to 70, one donor in each range. Across mouse and human samples, the number of valid reads per sample ranged from about 5.5 x 10^6 to 1.8 x 10^7. Repertoires of human naive CD4 T cells were used as a reference for TCR selection on multiple MHC II alleles and were compared against human-TCR-locus transgenic mice carrying single MHC II.

The QIAGEN blood and tissue kit was used to extract genomic DNA from the sorted cells, and that DNA was then quantified on a NanoDrop 1000. Deep sequencing and quantification of TCR alpha and beta chains were performed on the immunoSEQ platform by multiplex PCR of genomic DNA. The original methods were these. TCR sequences were annotated using IMGT gene and region definitions. As a stand-in for the preselection repertoire, out-of-frame rearrangements were used and set against in-frame clonotypes. Repertoire size was estimated with the iCHAO1 estimator supplied with the immunoSEQ platform. Clonal inequality was measured with a Gini index on in-frame amino acid clonotypes, based on the Lorenz curve. Shared clonotypes were counted with the intersect function of the R package tcR, and similarity was scored with the Jaccard index. The R prcomp function was used without normalization to run principal component analysis of V, J and V-J usage frequencies. In its TCRdb copy, this immuneACCESS table keeps in-frame sequences only and misses some clones. Where compared with another copy, unresolved V genes explain less than half of these, and the others have no known cause. The V and J calls and the clone size are those of that table, but D and trimming were determined from the DNA. The sample profile shows some 80,000 clones; approximately 90% of them were found once. The ten largest make up approximately 0.15% of the sample.

Here is what the overall study found, with its caveats: Among all compared groups, two of the three human donors had the lowest clonal inequality scores. Because human T cells were selected on more than 5 MHC II alleles, repertoire diversity was not considered directly comparable between humans and mice. On average, humans had more CDR3 deletions and insertions than mice, indicating greater exonuclease and TdT activity. The largest TCR beta repertoire according to iCHAO1 estimates belonged to humans, at about 1.5 million clonotypes, a result attributed likely to selection by multiple MHC II molecules.

Fluorescence-activated cell sorting was used to pull naive CD4 T cells, meaning cells that were CD45RO-negative and CD62L-positive, out of the PBMCs. Roughly 52 ml of fresh peripheral blood was collected from each donor, and PBMCs were isolated by Ficoll density centrifugation. Cells were sorted on a FACSAria III instrument, and every sample had a purity above 90%. For this clone: Its binding antigen is unknown. No base quality information exists; no much larger clone differs at one position.

Trimming takes 3 bases off V and 9 bases off J; junction bases not matched to a gene: 6. Sequences SGHNT (CDR1) and YYREEE (CDR2) are obtained from the germline V gene (reference sequence). The CDR3 goes from the cysteine to the phenylalanine over 16 residues. The only DNA kept is the CDR3, 48 bases in frame from the first base. The sequenced material came from naive CD4+ T cells from blood. This specimen's cell subset or site label, interpreted: CD45RO-negative CD62L-positive naive CD4 T cells. This clonotype was sampled from a person aged 25 to 75 in good health. In this chain, TRBV5-4 is recombined with TRBJ2-1, and 16 bases in between align with TRBD2. The CDR3 region has the sequence CASSSGTSGGAGEQFF. At the DNA level, the sequence is TGTGCCAGCAGCTCAGGGACTAGCGGGGGGGCGGGTGAGCAGTTCTTC. Outside the CDR3, residues come from the reference TRBV5-4 and TRBJ2-1 proteins, so the full variable domain is: ETGVTQSPTHLIKTRGQQVTLRCSSQSGHNTVSWYQQALGQGPQFIFQYYREEENGRGNFPPRFSGLQFPNYSSELNVNALELDDSALYLCASSSGTSGGAGEQFFGPGTRLTVL.